A selection of T cell receptor beta chains follows, all from one sample in a study of blood T cell repertoires in COVID-19. Measured with immunoSEQ multiplex PCR; TCRdb has only the in-frame clones, and not every one. The sample contains tens of thousands of clones, 86% of which appear only once. The sample comprised peripheral blood. These TCRs come from an older man with acute or convalescent COVID-19. CDR3s leave out the opening cysteine and the closing phenylalanine or tryptophan. Clone size is stated in some rows and not others, as once, few, many or a class when expanded.

V	size	CDR3
TRBV14	.	ASSQGQGSNQPQH
TRBV7-2	.	ASRGAGARGELF
TRBV27	.	ASSLTRGNEKLF
TRBV5-1	.	ASRSGQGLSDGYGYT
TRBV5-1	.	ASSYDGTYNQPQH
TRBV5-1	.	ASSPDRGDQPQH
TRBV7-2	.	ASSSGQARVAT
TRBV7-2	.	ASSLPGGGRSTGELF
TRBV6-5	.	ASSTPGTVNSPLH
TRBV5-1	once	ASSRGRDQETQY
TRBV6-5	.	ASSYRGRGPGNTIY
TRBV4-3	.	ASSQEVQGNTEAF
TRBV18	.	ASSPRTREETQY
TRBV18	.	ASSRTGTGSYEQY
TRBV20-1	.	SASRGQKGMNQPQH
TRBV5-1	.	ASRVQGANYGYT
TRBV3-1/TRBV3-2	.	ASSQGTGSGSEQY
TRBV9	.	ASSVEYNYGYT
TRBV11-3	.	ASSLGPQRGIEQF
TRBV19	.	ASSPHLKGDSSNQPQH
TRBV9	.	ASSVTGTSGAHEQY
TRBV9	.	ASSPSFGGTRVEQY
TRBV7-7	.	ASSTTLSSYNEQF
TRBV6-5	.	ASRRGQGVDYGYT
TRBV4-1	.	ASSPARERDEQF
TRBV5-8	few	ASAGGIGNQPQH